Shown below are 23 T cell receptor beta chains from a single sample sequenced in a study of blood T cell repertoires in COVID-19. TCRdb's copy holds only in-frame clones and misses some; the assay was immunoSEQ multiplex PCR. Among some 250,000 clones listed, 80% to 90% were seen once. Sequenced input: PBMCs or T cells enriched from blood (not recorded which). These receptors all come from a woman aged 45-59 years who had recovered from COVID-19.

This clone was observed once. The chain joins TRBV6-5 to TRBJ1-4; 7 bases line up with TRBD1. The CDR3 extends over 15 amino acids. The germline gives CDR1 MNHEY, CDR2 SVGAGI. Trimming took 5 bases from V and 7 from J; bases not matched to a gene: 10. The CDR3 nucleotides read TGTGCCAGCAGTCAGGCAGGGGGTTCGGGTGAAAAACTGTTTTTT. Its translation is CASSQAGGSGEKLFF.

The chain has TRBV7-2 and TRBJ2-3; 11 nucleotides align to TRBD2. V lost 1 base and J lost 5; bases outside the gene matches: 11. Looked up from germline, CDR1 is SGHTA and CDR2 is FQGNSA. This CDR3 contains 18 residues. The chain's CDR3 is CASSLEYLLAGVRDTQYF. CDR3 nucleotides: TGTGCCAGCAGCTTAGAATATTTACTAGCGGGAGTTAGAGATACGCAGTATTTT.

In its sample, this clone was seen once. The CDR3 DNA is TGCGCCAGCAGCACAGAGGGTAAGTTGACTGAAGCTTTCTTT. Amino acids: CASSTEGKLTEAFF. This chain joins TRBV4-1 and TRBJ1-1, with D unclear. This CDR3 has 14 amino acids. Trimming pared 5 bases from V and 5 bases from J, leaving 15 bases between. The germline V gene encodes CDR1 MGHRA and CDR2 YSYEKL.

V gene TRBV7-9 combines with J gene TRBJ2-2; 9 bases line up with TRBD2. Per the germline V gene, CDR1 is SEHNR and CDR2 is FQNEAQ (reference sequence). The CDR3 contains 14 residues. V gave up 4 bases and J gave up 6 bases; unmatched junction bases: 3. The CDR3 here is CASSSGTSPGELFF. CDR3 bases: TGTGCCAGCAGCTCCGGGACTAGCCCCGGGGAGCTGTTTTTT. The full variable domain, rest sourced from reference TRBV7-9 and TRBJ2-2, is DTGVSQNPRHKITKRGQNVTFRCDPISEHNRLYWYRQTLGQGPEFLTYFQNEAQLEKSRLLSDRFSAERPKGSFSTLEIQRTEQGDSAMYLCASSSGTSPGELFFGEGSRLTVL.

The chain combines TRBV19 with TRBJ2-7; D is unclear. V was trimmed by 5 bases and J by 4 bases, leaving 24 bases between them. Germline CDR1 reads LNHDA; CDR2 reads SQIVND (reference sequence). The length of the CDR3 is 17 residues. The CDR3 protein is CASSLGQVFGEVYEQYF. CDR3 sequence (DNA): TGTGCCAGTAGTTTGGGCCAAGTCTTCGGCGAAGTTTACGAGCAGTACTTC. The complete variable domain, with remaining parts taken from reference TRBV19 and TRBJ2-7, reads DGGITQSPKYLFRKEGQNVTLSCEQNLNHDAMYWYRQDPGQGLRLIYYSQIVNDFQKGDIAEGYSVSREKKESFPLTVTSAQKNPTAFYLCASSLGQVFGEVYEQYFGPGTRLTVT.

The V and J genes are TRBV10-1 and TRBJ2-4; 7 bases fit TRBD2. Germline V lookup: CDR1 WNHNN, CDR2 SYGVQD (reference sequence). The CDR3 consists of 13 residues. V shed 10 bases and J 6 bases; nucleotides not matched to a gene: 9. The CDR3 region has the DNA TGCGCCACGGGACCGGGGGGAGGAAACATTCAGTACTTC. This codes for CATGPGGGNIQYF.

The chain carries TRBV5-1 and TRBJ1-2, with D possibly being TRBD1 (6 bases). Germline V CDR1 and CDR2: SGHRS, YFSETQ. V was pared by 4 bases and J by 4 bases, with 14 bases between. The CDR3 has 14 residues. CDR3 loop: CASSVGDTSYGYTF. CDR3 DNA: TGCGCCAGCAGCGTTGGGGACACCTCCTATGGCTACACCTTC.

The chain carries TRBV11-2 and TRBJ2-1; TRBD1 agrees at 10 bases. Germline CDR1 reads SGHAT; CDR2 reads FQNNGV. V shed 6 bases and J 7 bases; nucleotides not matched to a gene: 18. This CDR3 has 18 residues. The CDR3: CASRPQYSGTGAENEQFF. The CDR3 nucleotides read TGTGCCAGCAGGCCTCAATATTCCGGGACAGGGGCCGAGAATGAGCAGTTCTTC.

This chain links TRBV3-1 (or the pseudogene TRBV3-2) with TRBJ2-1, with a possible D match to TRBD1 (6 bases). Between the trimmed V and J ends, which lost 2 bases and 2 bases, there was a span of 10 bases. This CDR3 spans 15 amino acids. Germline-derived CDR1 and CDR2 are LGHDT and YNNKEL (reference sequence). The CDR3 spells CASSQSRTAYNEQFF. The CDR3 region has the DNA TGTGCCAGCAGCCAAAGTCGGACAGCCTACAATGAGCAGTTCTTC.

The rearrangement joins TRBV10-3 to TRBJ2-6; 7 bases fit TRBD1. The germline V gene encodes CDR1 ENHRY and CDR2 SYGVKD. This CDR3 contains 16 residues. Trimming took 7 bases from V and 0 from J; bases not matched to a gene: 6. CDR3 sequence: CAITDRVSSGANVLTF. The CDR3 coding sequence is TGTGCCATCACTGACAGGGTTAGCTCTGGGGCCAACGTCCTGACTTTC.

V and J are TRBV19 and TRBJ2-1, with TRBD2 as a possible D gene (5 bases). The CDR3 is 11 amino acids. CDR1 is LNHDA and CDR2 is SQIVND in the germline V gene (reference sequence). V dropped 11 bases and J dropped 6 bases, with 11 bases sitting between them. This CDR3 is CAPDGVNEQFF. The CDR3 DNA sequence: TGTGCCCCCGACGGGGTCAATGAGCAGTTCTTC.

Here the CDR3 DNA reads TGCGCCAGCAGCTTGTTCGGGGGTGGCAATCAGCCCCAGCATTTT. Amino acids: CASSLFGGGNQPQHF. This chain uses TRBV5-1 with TRBJ1-5; TRBD1 might be the D (5 bases). Trimming took off 1 base at V and 2 bases at J, with 10 bases between the two ends. This CDR3 has 15 amino acids. Germline CDR1 is SGHRS and CDR2 is YFSETQ.

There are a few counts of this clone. The CDR3 reads CASSDWDRRTYTDTQYF. CDR3 in DNA: TGTGCCAGCAGCGACTGGGATCGGAGGACCTACACAGATACGCAGTATTTT. The genes are TRBV7-2 and TRBJ2-3, with a tentative D call TRBD2 (5 bases). Trimming took off 5 bases at V and 2 bases at J, with 20 bases between the two ends. Germline V gives CDR1 SGHTA, CDR2 FQGNSA. This CDR3 has 17 residues.

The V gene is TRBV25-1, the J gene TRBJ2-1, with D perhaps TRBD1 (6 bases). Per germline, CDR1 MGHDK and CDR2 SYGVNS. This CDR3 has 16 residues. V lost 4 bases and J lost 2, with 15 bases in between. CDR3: CASSGPSWGPYNEQFF. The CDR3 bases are TGTGCCAGCAGTGGCCCCAGTTGGGGGCCCTACAATGAGCAGTTCTTC.

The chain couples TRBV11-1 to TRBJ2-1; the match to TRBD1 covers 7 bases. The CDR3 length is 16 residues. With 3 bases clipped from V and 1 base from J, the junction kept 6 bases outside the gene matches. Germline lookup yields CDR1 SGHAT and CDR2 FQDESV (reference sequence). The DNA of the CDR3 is TGTGCCAGCAGCTTGGGACAGTCCTATTCCTACAATGAGCAGTTCTTC. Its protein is CASSLGQSYSYNEQFF.

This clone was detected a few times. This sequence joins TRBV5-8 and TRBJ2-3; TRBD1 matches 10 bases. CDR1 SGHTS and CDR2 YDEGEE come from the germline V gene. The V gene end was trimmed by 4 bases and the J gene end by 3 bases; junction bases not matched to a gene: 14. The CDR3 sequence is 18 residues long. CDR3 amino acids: CASSLTPGDRGRTDTQYF. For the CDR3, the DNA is TGTGCCAGCAGCCTAACCCCTGGGGACAGGGGACGAACAGATACGCAGTATTTT.

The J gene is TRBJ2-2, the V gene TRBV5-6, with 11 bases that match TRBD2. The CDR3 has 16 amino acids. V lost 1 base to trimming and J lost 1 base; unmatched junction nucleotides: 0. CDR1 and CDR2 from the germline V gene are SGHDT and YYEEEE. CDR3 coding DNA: TGTGCCAGCAGCTTGCTAGCGGGGGGGAACACCGGGGAGCTGTTTTTT. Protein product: CASSLLAGGNTGELFF.

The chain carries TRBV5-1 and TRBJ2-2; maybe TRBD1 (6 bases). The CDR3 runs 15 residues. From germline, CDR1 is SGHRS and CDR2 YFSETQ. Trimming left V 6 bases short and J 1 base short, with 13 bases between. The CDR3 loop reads CASTPMTGNTGELFF. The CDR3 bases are TGCGCCAGCACCCCCATGACAGGGAACACCGGGGAGCTGTTTTTT. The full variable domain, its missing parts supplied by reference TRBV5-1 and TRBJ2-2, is KAGVTQTPRYLIKTRGQQVTLSCSPISGHRSVSWYQQTPGQGLQFLFEYFSETQRNKGNFPGRFSGRQFSNSRSEMNVSTLELGDSALYLCASTPMTGNTGELFFGEGSRLTVL.

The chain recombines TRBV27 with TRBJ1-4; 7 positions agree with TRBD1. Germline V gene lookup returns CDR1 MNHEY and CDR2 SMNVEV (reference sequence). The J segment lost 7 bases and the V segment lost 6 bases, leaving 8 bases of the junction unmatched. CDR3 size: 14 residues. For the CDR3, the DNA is TGTGCCAGCAGCTTACAGGGGAGCGCTGAAAAACTGTTTTTT. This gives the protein CASSLQGSAEKLFF.

The CDR3 here is CASSFGASGSLSAQYF. For the CDR3, the DNA is TGTGCCAGCAGTTTCGGGGCTAGCGGGAGCCTCAGCGCCCAGTACTTC. The gene calls are TRBV28 and TRBJ2-5; 10 nucleotides agree with TRBD2. The CDR3 has 16 amino acids. J gave up 9 bases and V 3 bases, and 13 bases lay outside the gene matches. Germline CDR1 reads MDHEN; CDR2 reads SYDVKM.

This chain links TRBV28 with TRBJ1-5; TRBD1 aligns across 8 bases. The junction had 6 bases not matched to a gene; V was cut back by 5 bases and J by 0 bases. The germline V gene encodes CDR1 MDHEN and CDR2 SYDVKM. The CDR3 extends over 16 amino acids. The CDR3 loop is CASSPRTGLSNQPQHF. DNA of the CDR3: TGTGCCAGCAGTCCCCGGACAGGGCTTAGCAATCAGCCCCAGCATTTT.

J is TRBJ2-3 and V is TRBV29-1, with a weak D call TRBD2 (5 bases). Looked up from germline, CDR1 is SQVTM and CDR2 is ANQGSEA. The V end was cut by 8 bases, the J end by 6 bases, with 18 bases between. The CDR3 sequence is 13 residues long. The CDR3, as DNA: TGCAGCACTAGAGAGGGAGCCGGGGATACGCAGTATTTT. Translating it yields CSTREGAGDTQYF.

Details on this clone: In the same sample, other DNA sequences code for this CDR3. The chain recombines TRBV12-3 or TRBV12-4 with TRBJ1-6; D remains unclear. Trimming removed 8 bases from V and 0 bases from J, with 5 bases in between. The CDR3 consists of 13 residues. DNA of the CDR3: TGTGCCAGCCGGAGCTCCTATAATTCACCCCTCCACTTT. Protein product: CASRSSYNSPLHF.